A selection of T cell receptor beta chains follows, all from one sample in a study of vaccination effects on CD4 cells after COVID-19. Only in-frame clones appear in the TCRdb table, and some are missing; sequencing was by immunoSEQ multiplex PCR. The data contain about 68,000 clones, approximately 80% of them singletons. No cognate antigen is known for these TCRs. Sequencing used CD4+ T cells from PBMCs cultured with SARS-CoV-2 spike peptides, obtained before COVID-19 vaccination. These receptors originate from a human donor who received a COVID-19 vaccine. Both conserved end residues are part of each CDR3. A D gene is named only where the DNA matches it firmly. Not every row has a clone size; where given, it reads once, few, many or a size class.

j_gene: TRBJ1-5
abundance: -
v_gene: TRBV4-3
d_gene: TRBD1
CDR3aa: CASSQDAGTGRGNQPQHF
CDR3nt: TGCGCCAGCAGCCAAGATGCCGGGACAGGTAGGGGGAATCAGCCCCAGCATTTT

j_gene: TRBJ2-5
abundance: -
v_gene: TRBV4-2
d_gene: TRBD2
CDR3aa: CASSQDGTSGGVETQYF
CDR3nt: TGTGCCAGCAGCCAAGATGGGACTAGCGGGGGCGTAGAGACCCAGTACTTC

j_gene: TRBJ1-4
abundance: -
v_gene: TRBV9
d_gene: -
CDR3aa: CASSPRAASGEKLFF
CDR3nt: TGTGCCAGCAGCCCCCGGGCAGCCTCGGGGGAAAAACTGTTTTTT

j_gene: TRBJ1-1
abundance: -
v_gene: TRBV7-9
d_gene: -
CDR3aa: CASSLHLMSTEAFF
CDR3nt: TGTGCCAGCAGCCTTCACCTGATGAGCACTGAAGCTTTCTTT

j_gene: TRBJ2-5
abundance: -
v_gene: TRBV9
d_gene: -
CDR3aa: CASSVTPVSSETQYF
CDR3nt: TGTGCCAGCAGCGTAACCCCCGTGAGTTCGGAGACCCAGTACTTC

j_gene: TRBJ1-2
abundance: -
v_gene: TRBV5-1
d_gene: TRBD1
CDR3aa: CASSPGPGTGGSHGYTF
CDR3nt: TGCGCCAGCAGCCCGGGACCTGGGACAGGGGGGAGTCATGGCTACACCTTC

j_gene: TRBJ1-6
abundance: once
v_gene: TRBV4-1
d_gene: -
CDR3aa: CASSQAQGNSPLHF
CDR3nt: TGCGCCAGCAGCCAAGCTCAGGGGAATTCACCCCTCCACTTT

j_gene: TRBJ1-6
abundance: -
v_gene: TRBV10-3
d_gene: -
CDR3aa: CAISESEGSNSPLHF
CDR3nt: TGTGCCATCAGTGAGTCTGAAGGCTCAAATTCACCCCTCCACTTT

j_gene: TRBJ2-5
abundance: -
v_gene: TRBV5-1
d_gene: TRBD1
CDR3aa: CASSLVGQIQETQYF
CDR3nt: TGCGCCAGCAGCTTGGTGGGACAGATACAAGAGACCCAGTACTTC

j_gene: TRBJ2-2
abundance: -
v_gene: TRBV27
d_gene: -
CDR3aa: CASSRWGTSKGGELFF
CDR3nt: TGTGCCAGCAGTCGCTGGGGTACGTCAAAGGGCGGGGAGCTGTTTTTT

j_gene: TRBJ2-3
abundance: -
v_gene: TRBV6-6
d_gene: -
CDR3aa: CASSPHSSSTDTQYF
CDR3nt: TGTGCCAGCAGCCCCCACTCTTCTAGCACAGATACGCAGTATTTT

j_gene: TRBJ1-2
abundance: -
v_gene: TRBV7-2
d_gene: -
CDR3aa: CASSVEYYGYTF
CDR3nt: TGTGCCAGCAGTGTTGAATACTATGGCTACACCTTC

j_gene: TRBJ1-1
abundance: -
v_gene: TRBV12-5
d_gene: -
CDR3aa: CASGRTVQNTEAFF
CDR3nt: TGTGCTAGTGGGAGGACAGTGCAGAACACTGAAGCTTTCTTT

j_gene: TRBJ1-2
abundance: few
v_gene: TRBV19
d_gene: -
CDR3aa: CASRYSGRNYGYTF
CDR3nt: TGTGCCAGTAGGTATTCGGGACGGAACTATGGCTACACCTTC

j_gene: TRBJ2-6
abundance: few
v_gene: TRBV7-9
d_gene: -
CDR3aa: CASGVPSGANVLTF
CDR3nt: TGTGCCAGCGGGGTTCCTTCTGGGGCCAACGTCCTGACTTTC

j_gene: TRBJ1-2
abundance: -
v_gene: TRBV7-2
d_gene: TRBD1
CDR3aa: CASSLDRDSNVYTF
CDR3nt: TGTGCCAGCAGCTTAGACCGGGACAGCAACGTCTACACCTTC

j_gene: TRBJ1-4
abundance: -
v_gene: TRBV11-1
d_gene: TRBD1
CDR3aa: CASSLDRTNEKLFF
CDR3nt: TGTGCCAGCAGCTTGGACAGGACTAATGAAAAACTGTTTTTT

j_gene: TRBJ1-2
abundance: -
v_gene: TRBV6-1
d_gene: -
CDR3aa: CASSDGRQTAFLNYGYTF
CDR3nt: TGTGCCAGCAGTGATGGGAGGCAGACCGCATTTCTTAACTATGGCTACACCTTC

j_gene: TRBJ2-5
abundance: -
v_gene: TRBV14
d_gene: TRBD1
CDR3aa: CASSRQGETQYF
CDR3nt: TGTGCCAGCAGCCGACAGGGAGAGACCCAGTACTTC

j_gene: TRBJ1-6
abundance: -
v_gene: TRBV14
d_gene: -
CDR3aa: CASSLTILAPLHF
CDR3nt: TGTGCCAGCAGCCTAACGATTCTAGCACCCCTCCACTTT

j_gene: TRBJ2-2
abundance: -
v_gene: TRBV12-3/TRBV12-4
d_gene: -
CDR3aa: CASRTANTGELFF
CDR3nt: TGTGCCAGCAGAACAGCAAACACCGGGGAGCTGTTTTTT

j_gene: TRBJ1-3
abundance: -
v_gene: TRBV30
d_gene: -
CDR3aa: CAWSFDYSGNTIYF
CDR3nt: TGTGCCTGGAGCTTTGACTACTCTGGAAACACCATATATTTT

j_gene: TRBJ1-2
abundance: -
v_gene: TRBV4-1
d_gene: -
CDR3aa: CASSQEPTGLGYGYTF
CDR3nt: TGCGCCAGCAGCCAAGAGCCCACAGGGCTAGGATATGGCTACACCTTC

j_gene: TRBJ1-1
abundance: -
v_gene: TRBV5-1
d_gene: -
CDR3aa: CASSSQLNTEAFF
CDR3nt: TGCGCCAGCAGCTCCCAGTTGAACACTGAAGCTTTCTTT

j_gene: TRBJ2-1
abundance: -
v_gene: TRBV7-2
d_gene: TRBD2
CDR3aa: CASSLGGGGGYNEQFF
CDR3nt: TGTGCCAGCAGCTTAGGCGGCGGGGGGGGATACAATGAGCAGTTCTTC

j_gene: TRBJ2-1
abundance: -
v_gene: TRBV27
d_gene: TRBD1
CDR3aa: CASSFGTENNEQFF
CDR3nt: TGTGCCAGCAGTTTCGGGACAGAGAACAATGAGCAGTTCTTC